These 23 T cell receptor beta chains originate from one sample sequenced in a study of CD8+CD57+ T cells in acquired aplastic anemia. Patients selected for sequencing had displayed CD8+CD57+ cell expansion by flow cytometry. Genomic DNA was employed as the template in profiling TCR beta VDJ and CDR3. TCRdb independently ran MiXCR on the reads; one entry per CDR3 protein. The data contain roughly 290,000 distinct CDR3 sequences, roughly 59% of them singletons. The source material was sorted CD4+, CD8+, or CD8+CD57+ T cells (not recorded which) from PBMCs. The source of these receptors is a human donor with aplastic anemia.

The rearrangement links TRBV20-1 to TRBJ2-7; TRBD2 matches at 10 bases. The CDR3 contains 14 residues. Germline V gene lookup returns CDR1 DFQATT and CDR2 SNEGSKA (reference sequence). The V segment lost 6 bases and the J segment 6 bases; nucleotides outside the gene matches: 11. CDR3 residues: CSATRGTSVSEQYF. The DNA of the CDR3 is TGCAGTGCAACCCGCGGGACTAGCGTCTCCGAGCAGTACTTC.

V is TRBV5-1 and J is TRBJ1-4; 7 bases are shared with TRBD1. The CDR3 is 14 residues long. Germline V lookup: CDR1 SGHRS, CDR2 YFSETQ. Trimming cost V 2 bases and J 8 bases; bases outside gene matches: 6. Written as DNA, the CDR3 is TGCGCCAGCAGCTTCAACAGGGGTGGGGAAAAACTGTTTTTT. This encodes CASSFNRGGEKLFF.

Of note for this clonotype: A read error may produce the germline difference seen at one junction end. CDR3 coding DNA: TGTACCAGCAGACGGGACACCGGAGGGTACGAGCAGTACTTC. Residues: CTSRRDTGGYEQYF. The chain has TRBV7-3 and TRBJ2-7; D might be TRBD1 or TRBD2, each matching 6 bases. Germline-derived CDR1 and CDR2 are SGHTA and FQGTGA. The CDR3 consists of 14 residues.

On this clonotype itself: An end of the junction differs from the germline gene, which may be a read error. The CDR3 DNA is TGTGCCAGCAGTTGGACTAGCGGAAGCCCCTACAATCAGCAGTTCTTC. Translating it yields CASSWTSGSPYNQQFF. The chain joins TRBV6-5 to TRBJ2-1; 10 bases agree with TRBD2. This CDR3 spans 16 amino acids. Germline loops: CDR1 MNHEY, CDR2 SVGAGI.

This chain joins TRBV20-1 and TRBJ2-3; D possibly corresponds to TRBD2 (6 bases). CDR1 and CDR2 from the germline V gene are DFQATT and SNEGSKA (reference sequence). With 1 base removed from V and 5 bases from J, the gap between germline ends came to 7 bases. The CDR3 extends over 12 amino acids. The CDR3 DNA is TGCAGTGCTAGAGGACTAGGAGATACGCAGTATTTT. Translated, it gives CSARGLGDTQYF.

This clonotype appeared a few times. J is TRBJ2-5 and V is TRBV4-2, with 10 bases lining up with TRBD2. CDR3 size: 18 residues. Trimming at V came to 0 bases and at J to 1 base, leaving 8 bases not matched to a gene. The germline V gene has CDR1 LGHNA and CDR2 YNFKEQ. CDR3 bases: TGTGCCAGCAGCCAAGATGCCCTAGCGGGGGCCTTCCAAGAGACCCAGTACTTC. Encoded protein: CASSQDALAGAFQETQYF.

This clonotype was observed many times. J is TRBJ2-1 and V is TRBV15; 13 bases agree with TRBD2. Germline V gene lookup returns CDR1 LNHNV and CDR2 YYDKDF (reference sequence). CDR3 size: 15 residues. Trimming cost V 4 bases and J 6 bases; bases outside gene matches: 3. The CDR3 sequence: CATSTGLAGVNEQFF. CDR3 nucleotide sequence: TGTGCCACCAGCACTGGACTAGCGGGAGTCAATGAGCAGTTCTTC.

V usage is TRBV25-1 and J usage is TRBJ1-2, with D perhaps TRBD1 (5 bases). Germline-derived CDR1 and CDR2 are MGHDK and SYGVNS. Deletions cut 3 bases from V and 8 bases from J, with 10 bases between. The CDR3 loop spans 12 amino acids. The CDR3 DNA is TGTGCCAGCAGTGATGGTTGGGGCGGCTACACCTTC. Its translation is CASSDGWGGYTF.

On this clonotype: Given the absence of the conserved phenylalanine or tryptophan at the CDR3 end, a read error is likely. This sequence joins TRBV5-4 and TRBJ2-7, with 7 bases lining up with TRBD1. CDR3 size: 14 residues. Germline V gene lookup returns CDR1 SGHNT and CDR2 YYREEE (reference sequence). J gave up 2 bases and V 4 bases, and 6 bases lay outside the gene matches. CDR3 sequence reads: CASSLRDRAYEQYS. CDR3 DNA sequence: TGTGCCAGCAGCCTCCGGGACAGAGCCTACGAGCAGTACTCC.

Comments on this clonotype: Germline and junction disagree at one end, which may indicate a read error. The rearrangement links TRBV7-6 to TRBJ2-7; 8 bases line up with TRBD2. Germline CDR1 is SGHVS and CDR2 is FNYEAQ. The CDR3 is 16 residues long. The CDR3 sequence: CASSQDGGGPSYEQYF. The CDR3 DNA follows: TGCGCCAGCAGCCAAGATGGCGGGGGGCCCTCCTACGAGCAGTACTTC.

The CDR3 sequence: CASSRSHRGGRTDTQYF. For the CDR3, the DNA is TGTGCCAGCAGCCGTTCGCATCGGGGGGGAAGGACAGATACGCAGTATTTT. The gene calls are TRBV7-3 and TRBJ2-3; 8 nucleotides match TRBD2. V gave up 5 bases and J gave up 3 bases; unmatched junction bases: 13. From germline, CDR1 is SGHTA and CDR2 FQGTGA. This CDR3 is built from 17 residues.

In its sample, this clonotype was seen many times. The chain joins TRBV3-1 to TRBJ1-1, with D perhaps matching TRBD1 (6 bases). V was clipped by 3 bases and J by 1 base, with 9 bases between them. This CDR3 comprises 14 residues. The germline V gene has CDR1 LGHDT and CDR2 YNNKEL (reference sequence). CDR3 DNA sequence: TGTGCCAGCAGCCAGGACAGTTCGAACACTGAAGCTTTCTTT. It yields the protein CASSQDSSNTEAFF.

To note about this clonotype: With a much larger clone just one base away, this may be a read error. V gene TRBV28 combines with J gene TRBJ2-7; D is ambiguous. The CDR3 runs to 12 residues. Germline assignment: CDR1 MDHEN and CDR2 SYDVKM. CDR3 in amino acids: CASGLFPYEQYF. The CDR3 DNA follows: TGTGCCAGCGGTTTGTTCCCCTACGAGCAGTACTTC.

The chain recombines TRBV24-1 with TRBJ2-1; D tentatively reads TRBD1 or TRBD2 (5 bases each). Germline CDR1 reads KGHDR; CDR2 reads SFDVKD. V was clipped by 2 bases and J by 5 bases, with 15 bases between them. The CDR3 contains 16 residues. This chain's CDR3 is CATSDSSGTLHNEQFF. CDR3 bases: TGTGCCACCAGTGATTCCTCCGGGACCCTACACAATGAGCAGTTCTTC.

The rearrangement uses TRBV15 and TRBJ1-5; the D gene is possibly TRBD1 (5 bases). Trimming stripped 4 bases from V and 6 bases from J, with 16 bases between. The CDR3 sequence is 15 residues long. Germline CDR1 is LNHNV and CDR2 is YYDKDF (reference sequence). The CDR3 DNA reads TGTGCCACCAGCACCTTCATGGGGGGGATTCAGCCCCAGCATTTT. It encodes CATSTFMGGIQPQHF.

This clonotype appeared many times. V and J are TRBV5-1 and TRBJ2-7; a weak D match, TRBD1 (6 bases). Germline V gene data show CDR1 as SGHRS and CDR2 as YFSETQ. V was trimmed by 0 bases and J by 3 bases, leaving 13 bases between them. The CDR3 extends over 15 amino acids. The CDR3 sequence is CASSLAGRGNYEQYF. The CDR3 coding sequence is TGCGCCAGCAGCTTGGCCGGCAGGGGAAACTACGAGCAGTACTTC.

This chain joins TRBV29-1 and TRBJ2-1; no clear D. V lost 4 bases, J lost 7 bases, and 11 bases lay in between. The CDR3 is made up of 12 amino acids. The germline V gene has CDR1 SQVTM and CDR2 ANQGSEA. For the CDR3, the DNA is TGCAGCGTTGTCCCGGCCGGGAATGAGCAGTTCTTC. It translates to CSVVPAGNEQFF.

The V and J genes are TRBV5-1 and TRBJ2-3, with D possibly matching TRBD1 (5 bases). The CDR3 runs to 15 residues. V was clipped by 4 bases and J by 0 bases, with 12 bases between them. From germline, CDR1 is SGHRS and CDR2 YFSETQ. CDR3 sequence (DNA): TGCGCCAGCAGCCTTACAGGCTTTAGCACAGATACGCAGTATTTT. It codes for CASSLTGFSTDTQYF. Combining the CDR3 with reference TRBV5-1 and TRBJ2-3 gives the whole variable domain KAGVTQTPRYLIKTRGQQVTLSCSPISGHRSVSWYQQTPGQGLQFLFEYFSETQRNKGNFPGRFSGRQFSNSRSEMNVSTLELGDSALYLCASSLTGFSTDTQYFGPGTRLTVL.

Comment on this clonotype: The junction and the germline gene differ at one end; a read error may be behind it. This chain links TRBV7-9 with TRBJ2-1, with a possible D match to TRBD2 (5 bases). This CDR3 region has 13 residues. Per the germline V gene, CDR1 is SEHNR and CDR2 is FQNEAQ (reference sequence). Written as DNA, the CDR3 is TGTGCTAGCAGCCCGGGGATACATAGTGAGCAGTTCTTC. Translated: CASSPGIHSEQFF.

As regards this clonotype: The junction departs from germline at one end; a sequencing error may be responsible. The rearrangement links TRBV20-1 to TRBJ2-7; 9 bases are a match to TRBD1. Germline V gives CDR1 DFQATT, CDR2 SNEGSKA (reference sequence). The length of the CDR3 is 15 residues. The CDR3 coding sequence is TGCAGTGCTCCACACCGAGGACAGGGGAGGTACGAGCAGCACTTC. This encodes CSAPHRGQGRYEQHF.

The V gene is TRBV7-9, the J gene TRBJ2-7; no clear D gene. V lost 4 bases, J lost 2 bases, and 12 bases lay in between. This CDR3 is 14 amino acids long. The germline gives CDR1 SEHNR, CDR2 FQNEAQ (reference sequence). The CDR3 spells CASSSYDGPYEQYF. DNA of the CDR3: TGTGCCAGCAGCTCCTACGACGGCCCCTACGAGCAGTACTTC.

V usage is TRBV7-9 and J usage is TRBJ2-2; D not certain. The CDR3 is made up of 13 amino acids. V was clipped by 4 bases and J by 1 base, with 4 bases between them. From germline, CDR1 is SEHNR and CDR2 FQNEAQ (reference sequence). The CDR3 spells CASSWGNTGELFF. The CDR3 DNA reads as TGTGCCAGCAGCTGGGGGAACACCGGGGAGCTGTTTTTT.

The genes are TRBV20-1 and TRBJ2-7; D is unclear. CDR3 length: 15 amino acids. Germline V gene data show CDR1 as DFQATT and CDR2 as SNEGSKA (reference sequence). V lost 2 bases and J 10 bases, leaving 24 bases between the germline ends. The CDR3 region is CSARRPGTSASSQYF. Here the CDR3 DNA reads TGCAGTGCTAGAAGACCGGGTACTTCTGCCTCGAGCCAGTACTTC.